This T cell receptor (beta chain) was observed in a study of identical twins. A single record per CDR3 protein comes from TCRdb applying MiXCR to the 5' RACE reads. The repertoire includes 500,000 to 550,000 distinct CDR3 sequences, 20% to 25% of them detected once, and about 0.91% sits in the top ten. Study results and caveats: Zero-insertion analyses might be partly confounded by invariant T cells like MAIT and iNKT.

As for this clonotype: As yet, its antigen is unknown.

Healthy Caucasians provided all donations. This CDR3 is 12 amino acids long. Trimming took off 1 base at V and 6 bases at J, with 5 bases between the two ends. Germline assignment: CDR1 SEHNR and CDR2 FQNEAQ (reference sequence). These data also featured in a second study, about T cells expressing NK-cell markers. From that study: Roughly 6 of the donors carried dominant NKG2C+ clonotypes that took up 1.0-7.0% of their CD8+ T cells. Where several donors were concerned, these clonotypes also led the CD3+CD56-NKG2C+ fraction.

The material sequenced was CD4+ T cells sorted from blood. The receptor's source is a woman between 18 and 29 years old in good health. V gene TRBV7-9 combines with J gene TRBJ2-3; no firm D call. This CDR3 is CASSLDFDTQYF. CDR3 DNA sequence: TGTGCCAGCAGCTTAGATTTTGATACGCAGTATTTT.